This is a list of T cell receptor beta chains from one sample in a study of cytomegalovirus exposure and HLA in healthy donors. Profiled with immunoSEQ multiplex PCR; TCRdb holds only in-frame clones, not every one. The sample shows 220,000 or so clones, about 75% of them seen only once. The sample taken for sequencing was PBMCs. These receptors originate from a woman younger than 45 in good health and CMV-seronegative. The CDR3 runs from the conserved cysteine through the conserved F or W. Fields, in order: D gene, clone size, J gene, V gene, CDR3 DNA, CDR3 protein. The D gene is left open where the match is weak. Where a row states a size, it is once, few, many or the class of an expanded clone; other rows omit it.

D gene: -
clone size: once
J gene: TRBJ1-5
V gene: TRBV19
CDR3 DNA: TGTGCCAGTAGTTACGGGGTTCAGCCCCAGCATTTT
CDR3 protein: CASSYGVQPQHF

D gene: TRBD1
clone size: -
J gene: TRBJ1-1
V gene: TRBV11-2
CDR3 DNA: TGTGCCAGCAGAACAGGACAGGGGGCTGAAGCTTTCTTT
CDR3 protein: CASRTGQGAEAFF

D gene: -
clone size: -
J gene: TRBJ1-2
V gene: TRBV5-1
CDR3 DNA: TGCGCCAGCAGCTTGGGGGCGGAGGTACTCTTAAACTATGGCTACACCTTC
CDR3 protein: CASSLGAEVLLNYGYTF

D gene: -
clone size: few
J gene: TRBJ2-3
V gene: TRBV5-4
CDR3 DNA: TGTGCCAGCAGCGTAACAGATACGCAGTATTTT
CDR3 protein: CASSVTDTQYF

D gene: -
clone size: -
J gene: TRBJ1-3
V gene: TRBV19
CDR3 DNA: TGTGCCAGTAGTCACCGACAGAACTGGTCTGGAAACACCATATATTTT
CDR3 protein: CASSHRQNWSGNTIYF

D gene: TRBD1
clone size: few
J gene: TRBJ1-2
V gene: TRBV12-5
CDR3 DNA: TGTGCTAGTGGCCCTGTCACTCGGGACAGGCCTCGTGGCTACACCTTC
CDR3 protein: CASGPVTRDRPRGYTF

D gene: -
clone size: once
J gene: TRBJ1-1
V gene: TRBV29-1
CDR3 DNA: TGCAGCGTTGGATCCGGGAACACTGAAGCTTTCTTT
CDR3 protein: CSVGSGNTEAFF

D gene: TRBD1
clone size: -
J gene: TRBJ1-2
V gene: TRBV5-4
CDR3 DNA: TGTGCCAGCAGCACCACAGGGGGGTTCTATGGCTACACCTTC
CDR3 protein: CASSTTGGFYGYTF

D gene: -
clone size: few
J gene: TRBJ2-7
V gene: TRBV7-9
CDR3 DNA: TGTGCCAGCAGCTCTACCGACGAGGCCTACGAGCAGTACTTC
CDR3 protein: CASSSTDEAYEQYF

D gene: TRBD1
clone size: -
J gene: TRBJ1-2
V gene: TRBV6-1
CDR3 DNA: TGTGCCAGCGCGAAAAGGGACAGGGAACACTATGGCTACACCTTC
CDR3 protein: CASAKRDREHYGYTF

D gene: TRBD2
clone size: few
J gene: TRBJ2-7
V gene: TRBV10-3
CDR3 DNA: TGTGCCATCAGGCGAGCGGGGGCTACCTACGAGCAGTACTTC
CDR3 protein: CAIRRAGATYEQYF

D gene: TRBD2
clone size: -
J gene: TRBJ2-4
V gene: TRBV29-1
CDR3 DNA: TGCAGCGTTGCGGGGGGTCAAGCCAAAAACATTCAGTACTTC
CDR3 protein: CSVAGGQAKNIQYF

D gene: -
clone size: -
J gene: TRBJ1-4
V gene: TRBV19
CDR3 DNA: TGTGCCAGCCAAGGGGTAATTAATGAAAAACTGTTTTTT
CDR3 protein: CASQGVINEKLFF

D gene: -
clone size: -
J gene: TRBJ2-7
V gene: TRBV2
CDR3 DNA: TGTGCCAGCAGGGGAGCCGGCAGGGAGCAGTACTTC
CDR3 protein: CASRGAGREQYF

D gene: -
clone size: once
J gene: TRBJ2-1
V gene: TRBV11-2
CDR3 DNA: TGTGCCAGCAGCTCTCAACCCTCTACTCTCAATGAGCAGTTCTTC
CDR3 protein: CASSSQPSTLNEQFF

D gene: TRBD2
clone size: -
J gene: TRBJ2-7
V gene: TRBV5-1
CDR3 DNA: TGCGCCAGCAGCATGACTAGCGGGGGCCCCTACGAGCAGTACTTC
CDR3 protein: CASSMTSGGPYEQYF

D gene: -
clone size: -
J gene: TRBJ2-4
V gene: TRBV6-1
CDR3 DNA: TGTGCCAGCAGCGGTGCGGGGCGGGGCCTAAACATTCAGTACTTC
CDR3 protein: CASSGAGRGLNIQYF

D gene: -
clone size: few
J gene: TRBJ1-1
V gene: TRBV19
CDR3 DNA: TGTGCCAGTAACCGGGGAGCAAACACTGAAGCTTTCTTT
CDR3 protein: CASNRGANTEAFF

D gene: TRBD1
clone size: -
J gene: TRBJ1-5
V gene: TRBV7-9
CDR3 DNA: TGTGCCAGCAGCTCGGACAGGGGACCCAATCAGCCCCAGCATTTT
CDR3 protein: CASSSDRGPNQPQHF

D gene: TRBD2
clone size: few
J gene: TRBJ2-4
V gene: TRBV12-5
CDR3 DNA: TGTGCTAGTGGTTTGTCGCGCGGGGGAAACATTCAGTACTTC
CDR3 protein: CASGLSRGGNIQYF

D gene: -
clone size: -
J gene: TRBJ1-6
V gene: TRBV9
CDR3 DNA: TGTGCCAGCAGCGCAACGGACAACGCTAATTCACCCCTCCACTTT
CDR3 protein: CASSATDNANSPLHF

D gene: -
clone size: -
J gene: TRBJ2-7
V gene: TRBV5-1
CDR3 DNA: TGCGCCAGCAGCTTGCCAGGGGTCGACTACGAGCAGTACTTC
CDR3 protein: CASSLPGVDYEQYF

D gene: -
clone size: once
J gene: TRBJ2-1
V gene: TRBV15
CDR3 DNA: TGTGCCACCAGCAGGGTTCCGGGAGACAATGAGCAGTTCTTC
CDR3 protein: CATSRVPGDNEQFF

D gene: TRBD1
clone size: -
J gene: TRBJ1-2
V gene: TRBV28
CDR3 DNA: TGTGCCAGCAGTTCTCGACAGGGCCCTAACTATGGCTACACCTTC
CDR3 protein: CASSSRQGPNYGYTF

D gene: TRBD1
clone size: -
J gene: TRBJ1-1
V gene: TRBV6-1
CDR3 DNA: TGTGCCAGCAGTGATCCGGGACAGGGGATCCCTGAAGCTTTCTTT
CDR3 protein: CASSDPGQGIPEAFF

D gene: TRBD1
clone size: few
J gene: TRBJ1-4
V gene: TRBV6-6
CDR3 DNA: TGTGCCAGCATGGGAAGACAGGGTGATAATGAAAAACTGTTTTTT
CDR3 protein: CASMGRQGDNEKLFF

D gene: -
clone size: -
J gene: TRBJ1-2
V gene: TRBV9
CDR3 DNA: TGTGCCAGCAGCATGTCGACACCGAACTATGGCTACACCTTC
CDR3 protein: CASSMSTPNYGYTF

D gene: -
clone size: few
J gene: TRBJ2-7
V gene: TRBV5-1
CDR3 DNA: TGCGCCAGCAGCTTGAGAGCGGATGACTACGAGCAGTACTTC
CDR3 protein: CASSLRADDYEQYF

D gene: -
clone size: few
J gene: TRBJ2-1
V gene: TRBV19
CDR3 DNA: TGTGCCAGTAGTATTTCCCCCTATAGCTCCTACAATGAGCAGTTCTTC
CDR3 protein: CASSISPYSSYNEQFF

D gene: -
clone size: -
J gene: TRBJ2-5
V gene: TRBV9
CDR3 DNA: TGTGCCAGCAGCGTAGGATGGGGGGTCGAGACCCAGTACTTC
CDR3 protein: CASSVGWGVETQYF

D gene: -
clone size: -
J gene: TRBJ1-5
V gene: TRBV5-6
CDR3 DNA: TGTGCCAGCAGCGCATCTCCGGGATCACACACGGCCCAGCATTTT
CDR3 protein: CASSASPGSHTAQHF

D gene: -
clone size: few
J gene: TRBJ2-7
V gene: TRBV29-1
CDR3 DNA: TGCAGCGTAGCTAATAGAAGGAGCTCCTACGAGCAGTACTTC
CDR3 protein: CSVANRRSSYEQYF

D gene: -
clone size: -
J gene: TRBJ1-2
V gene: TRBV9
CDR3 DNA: TGTGTTTGTTGCGGGCGCAGGCAGAATGGCTACACCTTC
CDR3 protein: CVCCGRRQNGYTF

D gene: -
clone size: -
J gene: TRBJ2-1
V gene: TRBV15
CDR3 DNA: TGTGCCACCAGCCTAGTCGACTTTATCTCCTACAATGAGCAGTTCTTC
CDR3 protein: CATSLVDFISYNEQFF

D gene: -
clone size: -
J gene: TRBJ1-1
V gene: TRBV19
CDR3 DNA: TGTGCCAGTAGTGGCTTCCGCGAAGCTTTCTTT
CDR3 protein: CASSGFREAFF

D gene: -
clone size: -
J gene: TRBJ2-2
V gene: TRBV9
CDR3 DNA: TGTGCCAGCACGCCGTTAGCGCAGGCAAACACCGGGGAGCTGTTTTTT
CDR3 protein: CASTPLAQANTGELFF

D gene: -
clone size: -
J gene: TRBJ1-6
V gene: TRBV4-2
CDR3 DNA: TGTGCCAGCAGGGGGGAGGGTTCCTATAATTCACCCCTCCACTTT
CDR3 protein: CASRGEGSYNSPLHF

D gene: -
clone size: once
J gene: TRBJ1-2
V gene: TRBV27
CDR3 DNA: TGTGCCAGCAGGGGGCTTGACTATGGCTACACCTTC
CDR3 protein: CASRGLDYGYTF

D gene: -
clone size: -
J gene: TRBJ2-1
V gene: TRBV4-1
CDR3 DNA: TGCGCCAGCAGCCAAGACCAGGGATCCTCCCAGGGGGAGCAGTTCTTC
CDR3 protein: CASSQDQGSSQGEQFF

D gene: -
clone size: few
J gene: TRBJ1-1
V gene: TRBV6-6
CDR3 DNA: TGTGCCAGCCCCAGGACAGAGGGCACTGAAGCTTTCTTT
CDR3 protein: CASPRTEGTEAFF

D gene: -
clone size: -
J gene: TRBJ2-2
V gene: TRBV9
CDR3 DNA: TGTGCCAGCAGCGTTTACAGGGACACCACCGGGGAGCTGTTTTTT
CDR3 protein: CASSVYRDTTGELFF

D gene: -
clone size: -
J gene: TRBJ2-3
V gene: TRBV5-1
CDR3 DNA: TGCGCCAGCAGCTTGGGAGGGCCCCGCACAGATACGCAGTATTTT
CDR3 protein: CASSLGGPRTDTQYF

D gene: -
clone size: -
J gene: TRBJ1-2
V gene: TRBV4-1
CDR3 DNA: TGCGCCAGCAGCCAAGTTGGGGGGGCAGGGAACTATGGCTACACCTTC
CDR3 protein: CASSQVGGAGNYGYTF

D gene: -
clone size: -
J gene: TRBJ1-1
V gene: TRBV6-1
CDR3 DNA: TGTGCCAGCAGTCCTCAGGGGCTCGTGAACACTGAAGCTTTCTTT
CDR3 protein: CASSPQGLVNTEAFF

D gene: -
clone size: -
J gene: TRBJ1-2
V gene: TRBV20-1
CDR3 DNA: TGCAGTGCTAGAGATGAGGGCGGCTACACCTTC
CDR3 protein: CSARDEGGYTF

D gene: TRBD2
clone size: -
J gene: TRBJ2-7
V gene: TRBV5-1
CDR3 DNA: TGTGCCAGCAGCTTGGTTCCCAGCGGGAGCTACGAGCAGTACTTC
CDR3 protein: CASSLVPSGSYEQYF

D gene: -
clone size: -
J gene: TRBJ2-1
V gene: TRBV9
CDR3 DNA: TGTGCCAGCAGCGCGCCGGAGGTCAGAGCCGAAACGGGGGAATACAATGAGCAGTTCTTC
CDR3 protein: CASSAPEVRAETGEYNEQFF

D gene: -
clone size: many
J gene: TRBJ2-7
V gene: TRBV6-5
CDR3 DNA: TGTGCCAGCAGCCTGACAGGTCCCTACGAGCAGTACTTC
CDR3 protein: CASSLTGPYEQYF

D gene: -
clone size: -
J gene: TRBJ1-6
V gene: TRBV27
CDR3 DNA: TGTGCCAGCAGTTTTGGGGCCCCACCCCTCCACTTT
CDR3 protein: CASSFGAPPLHF

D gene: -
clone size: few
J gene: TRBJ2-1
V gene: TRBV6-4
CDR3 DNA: TGTGCCAGCAGTGACTCTGGGGGCACTGAGCAGTTCTTC
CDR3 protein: CASSDSGGTEQFF

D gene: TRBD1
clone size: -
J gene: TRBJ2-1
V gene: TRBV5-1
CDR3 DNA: TGCGCCAGCAGCTTCGACAGGGGTGGATTGGATGAGCAGTTCTTC
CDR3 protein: CASSFDRGGLDEQFF

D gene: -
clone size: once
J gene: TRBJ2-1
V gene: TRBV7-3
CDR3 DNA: TGTTCCAGCAGCCCCGAAGGAGGACTAAGCCAGTTCTTC
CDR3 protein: CSSSPEGGLSQFF

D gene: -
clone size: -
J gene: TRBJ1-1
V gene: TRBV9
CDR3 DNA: TGTGCCAGCAGCGTAACAGGACGGAACACTGAAGCTTTCTTT
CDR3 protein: CASSVTGRNTEAFF

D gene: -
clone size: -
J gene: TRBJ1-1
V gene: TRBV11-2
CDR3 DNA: TGTGCCAGCAGTTCACAGGTAATGAACACTGAAGCTTTCTTT
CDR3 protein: CASSSQVMNTEAFF